This T cell receptor (beta chain) comes out of a study of T cells after yellow fever vaccination. Across the study: Those fractions that held only low numbers of cells were prepared using the SMART-Seq v4 Ultra Low Input RNA kit. General study results and limits: Clonotypes shared by both compartments, CD4 and CD8, made up a small share. After the booster, approximately 95% of CD4 and roughly nine tenths of CD8 primary-response clones were re-detected.

5'RACE template switching generated TCR cDNA, adding a universal primer site and UMIs. TCRdb redid the calling of the 5' RACE reads with MiXCR, one entry per CDR3 protein. The repertoire consists of about 300,000 distinct CDR3 sequences, with 3% to 4.5% occurring once and the leading ten covering 24%. This clonotype was counted ten times or more. Antigen unknown. Germline V gene sequence: CDR1 SGHRS, CDR2 YFSETQ. The length of the CDR3 is 14 residues. V was trimmed by 3 bases and J by 1 base, leaving 10 bases between them. The sample in question was PBMCs, obtained 5 days after the yellow fever booster vaccination. V is TRBV5-1 and J is TRBJ1-1; TRBD1 might be the D (5 bases). This clonotype originated in a man aged 18-30 years who received the YFV17D yellow fever vaccine. CDR3 sequence: CASSWDGENTEAFF. For the CDR3, the DNA is TGCGCCAGCAGCTGGGACGGAGAGAACACTGAAGCTTTCTTT.